These 22 T cell receptor beta chains were sequenced from one sample in a study of shared clonotypes between healthy human individuals. Only in-frame clones appear in the TCRdb table, and some are missing; sequencing was by immunoSEQ multiplex PCR. The data contain 1,500,000 or so clones, around 98.5% of them singletons. Sequencing input: naive CD4+ T cells sorted from blood. Subset defined: CD45RA+ positively selected. These receptors originate from a man aged 30 to 39 in good health.

The chain combines TRBV2 with TRBJ2-7; D might be TRBD2 (5 bases). V lost 0 bases, J lost 4 bases, and 13 bases lay in between. Germline CDR1 and CDR2: SNHLY and FYNNEI. This CDR3 is 15 amino acids long. Here the CDR3 DNA reads TGTGCCAGCAGTGAAGCGGGCAGCGGTAGTTACGAGCAGTACTTC. This codes for CASSEAGSGSYEQYF.

The chain employs TRBV10-3 and TRBJ1-1, with TRBD1 matching over 10 bases. CDR1 is ENHRY and CDR2 is SYGVKD in the germline V gene. This CDR3 has 15 amino acids. V shed 5 bases, J shed 3 bases, and the junction held 6 bases outside the gene matches. This CDR3 is CAISTGTGAYTEAFF. Here the CDR3 DNA reads TGTGCCATCAGTACCGGGACAGGGGCTTACACTGAAGCTTTCTTT.

The chain recombines TRBV5-4 with TRBJ2-1; D may be TRBD1 or TRBD2 (5 bases each). This CDR3 has 15 amino acids. Trimming shortened V by 4 bases and J by 4 bases, and 15 bases separated the two germline ends. CDR1 is SGHNT and CDR2 is YYREEE in the germline V gene (reference sequence). Written as DNA, the CDR3 is TGTGCCAGCAGCGGTACCGGGGCATTATACAATGAGCAGTTCTTC. Amino acid sequence: CASSGTGALYNEQFF.

The chain combines TRBV10-3 with TRBJ2-7, with D possibly matching TRBD2 (5 bases). There are 14 residues in the CDR3. V was cut by 1 base and J by 1 base, with 8 bases left in between. The V gene's germline CDR1 is ENHRY and CDR2 SYGVKD. The CDR3 loop is CAISELLASYEQYF. In nucleotides, the CDR3 is TGTGCCATCAGTGAGTTGTTAGCGTCCTACGAGCAGTACTTC.

The chain employs TRBV28 and TRBJ2-1; 14 positions agree with TRBD2. The CDR3 sequence is 16 residues long. Germline V CDR1 and CDR2: MDHEN, SYDVKM. Losses at the gene ends were 5 bases for V and 4 bases for J; bases not matched to a gene: 4. This CDR3 reads CASSARLAGGYNEQFF. DNA for the CDR3: TGTGCCAGCAGTGCGCGACTAGCGGGAGGGTACAATGAGCAGTTCTTC.

V usage is TRBV9 and J usage is TRBJ2-6, with D possibly matching TRBD2 (6 bases). The CDR3 spans 16 residues. Per germline, CDR1 SGDLS and CDR2 YYNGEE. V dropped 3 bases and J dropped 4 bases, with 14 bases sitting between them. CDR3 region: CASSGGGVPGANVLTF. The DNA for the CDR3 is TGTGCCAGCAGCGGCGGAGGGGTCCCCGGGGCCAACGTCCTGACTTTC. Full variable domain (rest looked up from reference TRBV9 and TRBJ2-6): DSGVTQTPKHLITATGQRVTLRCSPRSGDLSVYWYQQSLDQGLQFLIQYYNGEERAKGNILERFSAQQFPDLHSELNLSSLELGDSALYFCASSGGGVPGANVLTFGAGSRLTVL.

The CDR3, as DNA: TGTGCCAGTGGAGGGGTTGGTCAGCCCCAGCATTTT. It is translated as CASGGVGQPQHF. The chain carries TRBV28 and TRBJ1-5, with D possibly TRBD1 on 5 matching bases. The CDR3 runs to 12 residues. Germline assignment: CDR1 MDHEN and CDR2 SYDVKM. V was cut by 9 bases and J by 6 bases, with 12 bases left in between. Variable domain in full (rest from reference TRBV28 and TRBJ1-5): DVKVTQSSRYLVKRTGEKVFLECVQDMDHENMFWYRQDPGLGLRLIYFSYDVKMKEKGDIPEGYSVSREKKERFSLILESASTNQTSMYLCASGGVGQPQHFGDGTRLSIL.

The chain joins TRBV19 to TRBJ1-2; no reliable D call. The V gene lost 6 bases and the J gene lost 2 bases, with 10 bases spanning the gap. Germline CDR1 reads LNHDA; CDR2 reads SQIVND (reference sequence). This CDR3 has 13 amino acids. The CDR3 nucleotides read TGTGCCAGTAGAAACCTGGCAAACTATGGCTACACCTTC. Amino acid sequence: CASRNLANYGYTF.

As to this clone: At the DNA level, this CDR3 is encoded by other sequences in the same sample as well. V and J are TRBV20-1 and TRBJ2-1, with a tentative D call TRBD2 (5 bases). Trimming removed 6 bases at V and 6 bases at J, with 9 bases between. This CDR3 spans 11 amino acids. Germline CDR1 is DFQATT and CDR2 is SNEGSKA (reference sequence). The DNA of the CDR3 is TGCAGTGCGAAACTAGTCAATGAGCAGTTCTTC. Protein product: CSAKLVNEQFF.

The chain couples TRBV4-3 to TRBJ2-3, with D perhaps TRBD2 (7 bases). Germline-derived CDR1 and CDR2 are LGHNA and YSLEER. This CDR3 has 18 residues. Trimming removed 4 bases from V and 4 bases from J, with 24 bases in between. The CDR3: CASSLTIARQGGADTQYF. DNA of the CDR3: TGCGCCAGCAGCCTAACCATTGCCAGGCAAGGGGGGGCAGATACGCAGTATTTT.

This clone was counted a single time. The chain uses TRBV27 and TRBJ1-2; D call uncertain. Trimming cost V 6 bases and J 2 bases, with 4 bases left between them. This CDR3 has 11 residues. The germline V gene has CDR1 MNHEY and CDR2 SMNVEV (reference sequence). This chain's CDR3 is CASSPNYGYTF. DNA of the CDR3: TGTGCCAGCAGCCCAAACTATGGCTACACCTTC.

V gene TRBV6-5 combines with J gene TRBJ2-1; D not resolved. Trimming pared 4 bases from V and 0 bases from J, leaving 13 bases between. The CDR3 is made up of 16 amino acids. The germline V gene has CDR1 MNHEY and CDR2 SVGAGI. The CDR3 here is CASSWEASSSYNEQFF. Written as DNA, the CDR3 is TGTGCCAGCAGTTGGGAAGCGTCCAGCTCCTACAATGAGCAGTTCTTC.

This clone was counted a few times. This same CDR3 is encoded by further DNA sequences in the sample. The V call is TRBV7-9, the J call TRBJ2-1, with 12 bases lining up with TRBD2. The trim removed 5 bases at V and 4 bases at J, leaving 3 bases unmatched. The CDR3 runs to 15 residues. CDR1 and CDR2 from the germline V gene are SEHNR and FQNEAQ (reference sequence). CDR3 in amino acids: CASSPGLAGYNEQFF. The CDR3 DNA reads as TGTGCCAGCAGCCCCGGACTAGCGGGATACAATGAGCAGTTCTTC.

On this clone itself: Other DNA sequences within the sample encode an identical CDR3. V is TRBV4-1 and J is TRBJ2-2; 7 nucleotides match TRBD1. This CDR3 has 15 amino acids. The V and J ends lost 2 bases and 2 bases, in that order; junction bases with no gene match: 2. Germline V CDR1 and CDR2: MGHRA, YSYEKL. CDR3 protein: CASSQRQGNTGELFF. The CDR3 region has the DNA TGCGCCAGCAGCCAACGACAGGGAAACACCGGGGAGCTGTTTTTT.

This chain joins TRBV18 and TRBJ1-1, with TRBD1 matching over 7 bases. Germline V lookup: CDR1 KGHSH, CDR2 LQKENI. The V and J ends lost 6 bases and 0 bases, in that order; junction bases with no gene match: 16. CDR3 length: 18 residues. CDR3 DNA sequence: TGTGCCAGCTCCTTTGTCGGACAGGCGCTAACCATGAACACTGAAGCTTTCTTT. It translates to CASSFVGQALTMNTEAFF.

J is TRBJ2-3 and V is TRBV5-5; 9 bases align to TRBD1. V was clipped by 3 bases and J by 0 bases; unmatched bases: 5. Germline V CDR1 and CDR2: SGHKS, YYEKEE (reference sequence). CDR3 size: 16 residues. The CDR3 coding sequence is TGTGCCAGCAGCTGGGACAGGGTCGCTAGCACAGATACGCAGTATTTT. It codes for CASSWDRVASTDTQYF. The complete variable domain, with remaining parts taken from reference TRBV5-5 and TRBJ2-3, reads DAGVTQSPTHLIKTRGQQVTLRCSPISGHKSVSWYQQVLGQGPQFIFQYYEKEERGRGNFPDRFSARQFPNYSSELNVNALLLGDSALYLCASSWDRVASTDTQYFGPGTRLTVL.

The J gene is TRBJ2-5, the V gene TRBV7-9; TRBD2 matches at 13 bases. CDR1 is SEHNR, CDR2 FQNEAQ, per germline (reference sequence). The CDR3 contains 19 residues. V was clipped by 0 bases and J by 3 bases; unmatched bases: 10. Here the CDR3 DNA reads TGTGCCAGCAGCTTAGCCCTATCAGGACTAGCGGGAGTAGAAGAGACCCAGTACTTC. It specifies CASSLALSGLAGVEETQYF.

The gene calls are TRBV7-3 and TRBJ2-5; the match to TRBD1 covers 10 bases. This CDR3 has 15 amino acids. Germline V gene sequence: CDR1 SGHTA, CDR2 FQGTGA. Unmatched junction bases numbered 7, after V lost 5 bases and J lost 4 bases. Written as DNA, the CDR3 is TGTGCCAGCAGCGCTGACAGGGGGCGCGGAGAGACCCAGTACTTC. Its translation: CASSADRGRGETQYF.

The J gene is TRBJ2-7, the V gene TRBV28; TRBD2 matches 8 bases. The CDR3 is made up of 15 amino acids. Germline loops: CDR1 MDHEN, CDR2 SYDVKM. V lost 4 bases and J lost 7; bases outside the gene matches: 12. The CDR3 sequence is CASSSITGTRVEQYF. The CDR3 coding sequence is TGTGCCAGCAGTTCAATAACCGGGACTAGGGTGGAGCAGTACTTC.

The count of this clone is one. V gene TRBV6-5 combines with J gene TRBJ1-1; D gene ambiguous. Germline values: CDR1 MNHEY, CDR2 SVGAGI. V lost 4 bases to trimming and J lost 4 bases, with 10 bases between them. The CDR3 contains 13 residues. This CDR3 is CASSSLVGTEAFF. For the CDR3, the DNA is TGTGCCAGCAGTTCTCTGGTCGGCACTGAAGCTTTCTTT.

The chain joins TRBV18 to TRBJ2-5; 8 bases fit TRBD2. The CDR3 consists of 13 residues. The ends lost 3 bases at V and 4 bases at J; junction bases unmatched: 1. CDR1 and CDR2 from the germline V gene are KGHSH and LQKENI. CDR3 amino acids: CASSPREGETQYF. The CDR3 nucleotides are TGTGCCAGCTCACCCCGGGAGGGAGAGACCCAGTACTTC.

The chain has TRBV9 and TRBJ2-2; D not certain. The germline V gene has CDR1 SGDLS and CDR2 YYNGEE. V lost 2 bases, J lost 7 bases, and 12 bases lay in between. This CDR3 has 14 amino acids. DNA of the CDR3: TGTGCCAGCAGCGTCGACCAAACCGGCGGGGAGCTGTTTTTT. Its protein is CASSVDQTGGELFF.